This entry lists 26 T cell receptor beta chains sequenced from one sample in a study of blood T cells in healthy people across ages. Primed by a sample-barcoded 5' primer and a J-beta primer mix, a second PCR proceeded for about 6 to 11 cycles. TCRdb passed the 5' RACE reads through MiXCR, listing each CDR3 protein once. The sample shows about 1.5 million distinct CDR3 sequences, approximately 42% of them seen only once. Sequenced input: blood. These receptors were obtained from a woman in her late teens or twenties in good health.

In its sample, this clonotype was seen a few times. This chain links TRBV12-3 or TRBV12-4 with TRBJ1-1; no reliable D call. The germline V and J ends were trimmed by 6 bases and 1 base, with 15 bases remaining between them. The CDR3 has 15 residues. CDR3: CASRSGANKNTEAFF. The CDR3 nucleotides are TGTGCCAGCAGGTCGGGCGCAAATAAGAACACTGAAGCTTTCTTT.

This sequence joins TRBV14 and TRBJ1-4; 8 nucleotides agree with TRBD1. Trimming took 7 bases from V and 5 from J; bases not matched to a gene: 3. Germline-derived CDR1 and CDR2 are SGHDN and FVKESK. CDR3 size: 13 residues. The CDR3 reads CASNRDRNEKLFF. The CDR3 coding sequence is TGTGCCAGCAACCGGGACAGGAATGAAAAACTGTTTTTT.

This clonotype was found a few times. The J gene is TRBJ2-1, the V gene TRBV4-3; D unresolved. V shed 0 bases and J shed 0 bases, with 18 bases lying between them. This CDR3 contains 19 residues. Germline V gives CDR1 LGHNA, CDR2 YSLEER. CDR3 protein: CASSQEAIWTASSYNEQFF. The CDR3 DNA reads TGCGCCAGCAGCCAAGAGGCGATCTGGACCGCTAGCTCCTACAATGAGCAGTTCTTC.

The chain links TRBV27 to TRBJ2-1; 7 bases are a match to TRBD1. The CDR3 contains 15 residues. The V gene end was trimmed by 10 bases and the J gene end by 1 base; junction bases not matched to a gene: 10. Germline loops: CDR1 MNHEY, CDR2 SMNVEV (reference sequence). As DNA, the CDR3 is TGTGCCACCGCCCTCCGACAGGGATCCTACAATGAGCAGTTCTTC. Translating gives CATALRQGSYNEQFF.

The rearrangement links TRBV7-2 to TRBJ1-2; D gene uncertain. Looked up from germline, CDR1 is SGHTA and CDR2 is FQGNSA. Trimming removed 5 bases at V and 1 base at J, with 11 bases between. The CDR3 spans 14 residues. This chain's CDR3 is CASSVDSSNYGYTF. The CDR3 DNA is TGTGCCAGCAGCGTAGATTCCAGTAACTATGGCTACACCTTC. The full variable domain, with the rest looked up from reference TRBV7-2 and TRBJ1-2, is GAGVSQSPSNKVTEKGKDVELRCDPISGHTALYWYRQSLGQGLEFLIYFQGNSAPDKSGLPSDRFSAERTGGSVSTLTIQRTQQEDSAVYLCASSVDSSNYGYTFGSGTRLTVV.

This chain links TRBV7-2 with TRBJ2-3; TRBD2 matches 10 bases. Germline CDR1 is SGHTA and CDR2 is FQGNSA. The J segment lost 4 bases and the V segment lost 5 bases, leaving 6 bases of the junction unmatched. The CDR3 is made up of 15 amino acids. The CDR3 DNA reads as TGTGCCAGCAGCCGAGCGGGAGGGCCATCAGATACGCAGTATTTT. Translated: CASSRAGGPSDTQYF. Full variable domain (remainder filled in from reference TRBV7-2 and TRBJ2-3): GAGVSQSPSNKVTEKGKDVELRCDPISGHTALYWYRQSLGQGLEFLIYFQGNSAPDKSGLPSDRFSAERTGGSVSTLTIQRTQQEDSAVYLCASSRAGGPSDTQYFGPGTRLTVL.

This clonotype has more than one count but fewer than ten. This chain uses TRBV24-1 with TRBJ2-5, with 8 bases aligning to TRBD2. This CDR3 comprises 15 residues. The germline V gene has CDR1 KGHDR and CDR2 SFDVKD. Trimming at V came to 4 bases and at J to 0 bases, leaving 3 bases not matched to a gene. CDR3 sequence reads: CATSEASGYQETQYF. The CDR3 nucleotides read TGTGCCACCAGTGAGGCTAGCGGGTACCAAGAGACCCAGTACTTC.

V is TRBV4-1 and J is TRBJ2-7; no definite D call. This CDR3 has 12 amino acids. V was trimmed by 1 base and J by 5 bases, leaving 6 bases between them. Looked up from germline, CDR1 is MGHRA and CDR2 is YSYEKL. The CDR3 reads CASSQGRHEQYF. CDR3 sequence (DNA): TGCGCCAGCAGCCAAGGGCGTCACGAGCAGTACTTC.

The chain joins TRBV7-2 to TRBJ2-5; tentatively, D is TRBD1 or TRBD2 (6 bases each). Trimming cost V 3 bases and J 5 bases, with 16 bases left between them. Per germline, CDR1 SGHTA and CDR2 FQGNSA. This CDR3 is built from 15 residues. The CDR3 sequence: CASSFERGRPETQYF. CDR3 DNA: TGTGCCAGCAGCTTCGAACGGGGGCGCCCGGAGACCCAGTACTTC.

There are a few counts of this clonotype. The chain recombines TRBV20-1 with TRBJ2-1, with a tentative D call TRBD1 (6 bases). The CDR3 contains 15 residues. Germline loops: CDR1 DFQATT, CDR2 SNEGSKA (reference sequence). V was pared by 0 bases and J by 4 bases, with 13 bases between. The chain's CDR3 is CSARDSRQAYNEQFF. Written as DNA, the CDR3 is TGCAGTGCTAGAGACTCTCGACAGGCTTACAATGAGCAGTTCTTC.

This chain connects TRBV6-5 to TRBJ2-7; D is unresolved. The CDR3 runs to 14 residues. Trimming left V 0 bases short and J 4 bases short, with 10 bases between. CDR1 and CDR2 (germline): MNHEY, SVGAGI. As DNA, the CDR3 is TGTGCCAGCAGTTACTCGATTAACGGGTACGAGCAGTACTTC. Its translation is CASSYSINGYEQYF.

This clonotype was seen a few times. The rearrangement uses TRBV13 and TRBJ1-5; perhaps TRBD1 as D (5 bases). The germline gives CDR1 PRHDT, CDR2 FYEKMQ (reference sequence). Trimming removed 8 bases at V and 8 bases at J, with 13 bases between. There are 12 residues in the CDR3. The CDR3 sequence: CASSLGEKPQHF. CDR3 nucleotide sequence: TGTGCCAGCTCCCTAGGGGAGAAGCCCCAGCATTTT.

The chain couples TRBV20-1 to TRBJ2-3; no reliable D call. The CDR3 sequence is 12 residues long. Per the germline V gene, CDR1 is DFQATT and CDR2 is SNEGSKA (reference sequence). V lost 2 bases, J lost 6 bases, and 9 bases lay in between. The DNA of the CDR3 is TGCAGTGCTAGAAAGGATGGCGATACGCAGTATTTT. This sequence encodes CSARKDGDTQYF.

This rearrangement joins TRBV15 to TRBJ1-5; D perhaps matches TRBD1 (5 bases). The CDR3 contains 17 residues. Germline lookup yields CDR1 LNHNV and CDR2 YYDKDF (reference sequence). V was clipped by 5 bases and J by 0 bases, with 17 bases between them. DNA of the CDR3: TGTGCCACCAGCGCTTCCCCGGGGCGGGATAGCAATCAGCCCCAGCATTTT. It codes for CATSASPGRDSNQPQHF. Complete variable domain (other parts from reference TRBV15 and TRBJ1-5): DAMVIQNPRYQVTQFGKPVTLSCSQTLNHNVMYWYQQKSSQAPKLLFHYYDKDFNNEADTPDNFQSRRPNTSFCFLDIRSPGLGDTAMYLCATSASPGRDSNQPQHFGDGTRLSIL.

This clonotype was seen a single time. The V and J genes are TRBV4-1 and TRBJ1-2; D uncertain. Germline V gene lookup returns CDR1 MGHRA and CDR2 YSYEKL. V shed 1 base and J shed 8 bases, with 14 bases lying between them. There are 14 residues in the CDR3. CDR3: CASSQGDALPGYTF. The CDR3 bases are TGCGCCAGCAGCCAAGGCGACGCACTCCCCGGCTACACCTTC.

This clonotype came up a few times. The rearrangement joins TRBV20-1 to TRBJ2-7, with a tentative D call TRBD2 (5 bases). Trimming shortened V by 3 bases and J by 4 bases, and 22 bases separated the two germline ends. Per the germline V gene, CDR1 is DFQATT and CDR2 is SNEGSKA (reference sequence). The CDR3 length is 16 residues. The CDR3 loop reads CSASGTPGRGIYEQYF. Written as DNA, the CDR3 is TGCAGTGCTAGCGGAACTCCAGGCCGAGGGATTTACGAGCAGTACTTC.

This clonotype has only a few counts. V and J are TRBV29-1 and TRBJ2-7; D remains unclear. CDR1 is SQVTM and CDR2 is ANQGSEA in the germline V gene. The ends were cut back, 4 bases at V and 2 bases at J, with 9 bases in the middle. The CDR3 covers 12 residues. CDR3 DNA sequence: TGCAGCGTTGGAAGCGCAACCTACGAGCAGTACTTC. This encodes CSVGSATYEQYF.

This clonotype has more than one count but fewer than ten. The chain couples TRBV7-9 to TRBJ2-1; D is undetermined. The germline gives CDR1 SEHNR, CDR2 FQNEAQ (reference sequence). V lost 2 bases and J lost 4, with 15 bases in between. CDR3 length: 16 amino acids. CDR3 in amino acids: CASSLRVREEYNEQFF. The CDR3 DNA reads TGTGCCAGCAGCTTAAGGGTACGCGAGGAATACAATGAGCAGTTCTTC. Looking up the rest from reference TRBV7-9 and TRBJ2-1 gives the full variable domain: DTGVSQNPRHKITKRGQNVTFRCDPISEHNRLYWYRQTLGQGPEFLTYFQNEAQLEKSRLLSDRFSAERPKGSFSTLEIQRTEQGDSAMYLCASSLRVREEYNEQFFGPGTRLTVL.

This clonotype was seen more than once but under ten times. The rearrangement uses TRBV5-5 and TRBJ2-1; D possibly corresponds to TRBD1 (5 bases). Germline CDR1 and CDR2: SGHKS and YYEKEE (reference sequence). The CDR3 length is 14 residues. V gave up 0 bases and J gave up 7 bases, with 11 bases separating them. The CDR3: CASSLDWGTNEQFF. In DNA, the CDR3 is TGTGCCAGCAGCTTGGACTGGGGCACGAATGAGCAGTTCTTC. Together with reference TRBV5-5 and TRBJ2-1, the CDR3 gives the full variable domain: DAGVTQSPTHLIKTRGQQVTLRCSPISGHKSVSWYQQVLGQGPQFIFQYYEKEERGRGNFPDRFSARQFPNYSSELNVNALLLGDSALYLCASSLDWGTNEQFFGPGTRLTVL.

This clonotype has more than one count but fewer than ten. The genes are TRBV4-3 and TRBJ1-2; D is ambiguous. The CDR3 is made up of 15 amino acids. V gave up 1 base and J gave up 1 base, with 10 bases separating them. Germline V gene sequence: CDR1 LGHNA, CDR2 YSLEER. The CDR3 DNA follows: TGCGCCAGCAGCCAAGTCCTGGGGTTTAACTATGGCTACACCTTC. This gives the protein CASSQVLGFNYGYTF.

CDR3 residues: CASSFTGLAGGPEYF. CDR3 in DNA: TGTGCCAGCAGCTTCACGGGACTAGCGGGAGGGCCGGAGTACTTC. The chain employs TRBV7-2 and TRBJ2-7, with TRBD2 matching 16 bases. Unmatched junction bases numbered 7, after V lost 3 bases and J lost 11 bases. The germline V gene encodes CDR1 SGHTA and CDR2 FQGNSA. The CDR3 extends over 15 amino acids.

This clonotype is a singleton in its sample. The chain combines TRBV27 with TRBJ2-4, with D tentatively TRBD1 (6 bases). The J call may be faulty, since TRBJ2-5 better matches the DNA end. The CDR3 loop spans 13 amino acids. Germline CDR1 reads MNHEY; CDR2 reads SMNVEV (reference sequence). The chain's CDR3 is CASTQQGQETQYF. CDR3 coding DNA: TGTGCCAGCACGCAACAGGGTCAAGAGACCCAGTACTTC.

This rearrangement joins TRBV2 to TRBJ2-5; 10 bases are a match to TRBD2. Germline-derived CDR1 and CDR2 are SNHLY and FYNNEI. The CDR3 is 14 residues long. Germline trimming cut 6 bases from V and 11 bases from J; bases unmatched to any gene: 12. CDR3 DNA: TGTGCCAGCAGGGGACTAGCGCTAGGAGGGGAGCAGTACTTC. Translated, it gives CASRGLALGGEQYF.

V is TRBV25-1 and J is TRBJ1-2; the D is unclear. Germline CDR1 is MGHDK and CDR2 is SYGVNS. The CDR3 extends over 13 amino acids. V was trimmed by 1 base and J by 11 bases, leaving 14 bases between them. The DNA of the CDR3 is TGTGCCAGCAGTGAATCATATGAGGCCCGGTACACCTTC. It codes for CASSESYEARYTF.

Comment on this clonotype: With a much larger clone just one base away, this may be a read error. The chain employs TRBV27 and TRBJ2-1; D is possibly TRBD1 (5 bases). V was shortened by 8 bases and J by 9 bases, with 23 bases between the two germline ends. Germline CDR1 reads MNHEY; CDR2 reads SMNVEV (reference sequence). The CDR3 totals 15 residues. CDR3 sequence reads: CASGYTGQGSVEQFF. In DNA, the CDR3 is TGTGCCAGCGGGTATACTGGACAAGGAAGTGTTGAGCAGTTCTTC.

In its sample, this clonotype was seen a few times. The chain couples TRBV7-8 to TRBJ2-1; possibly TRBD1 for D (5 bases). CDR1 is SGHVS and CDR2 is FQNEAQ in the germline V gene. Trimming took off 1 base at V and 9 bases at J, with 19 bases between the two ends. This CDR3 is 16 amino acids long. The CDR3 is CASSLVSQGLKGEQFF. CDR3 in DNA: TGTGCCAGCAGCTTAGTGTCTCAGGGATTGAAGGGTGAGCAGTTCTTC.